This T cell receptor (beta chain) was identified in a study of blood T cell repertoires in COVID-19. Study background: Sources were T cells, B-cell-depleted T cells, or PBMCs; the material itself was cDNA or gDNA.

Only in-frame clones appear in the TCRdb table, and some are missing; sequencing was by immunoSEQ multiplex PCR. Of about 260,000 clones in the sample, roughly 80% are singletons; the top ten hold approximately 4.5%. The clonotype comes from a man aged 25-45 years with acute COVID-19. The sample comprised PBMCs or T cells enriched from blood (not recorded which).

CDR3 sequence (DNA): TGCGCCAGCAGCCAAGAATCAGGGGGCTCGGTAGTCGGTGGCTACACCTTC. Residues: CASSQESGGSVVGGYTF. The rearrangement links TRBV4-3 to TRBJ1-2; 8 bases fit TRBD1. V was clipped by 0 bases and J by 7 bases; unmatched bases: 13. This CDR3 has 17 amino acids. Looked up from germline, CDR1 is LGHNA and CDR2 is YSLEER.